This TCR beta chain was identified in a study of blood T cell repertoires in COVID-19. Germline trimming cut 1 base from V and 2 bases from J; bases unmatched to any gene: 4. The V gene's germline CDR1 is LGHNA and CDR2 YNFKEQ. The CDR3 runs 18 residues. This table comes from immunoSEQ multiplex PCR, and its TCRdb copy is limited to in-frame clones, with some not included. The sample shows over 120,000 clones, 75% to 90% of them seen only once. Sequenced sample: peripheral blood. The chain couples TRBV4-2 to TRBJ2-6; 11 bases line up with TRBD2. The TCR was taken from a man aged 50 to 59 who had recovered from COVID-19. As DNA, the CDR3 is TGTGCCAGCAGCCAAGTTTTAGCGGGGGGGCCTGGGGCCAACGTCCTGACTTTC. As protein: CASSQVLAGGPGANVLTF.